This TCR beta chain was captured by sequencing in a study of Ad26.COV2.S vaccination and SARS-CoV-2 variants. Study summary: Intramuscularly, Ad26.COV2.S was given either once or twice, 56 days apart.

This CDR3 has 15 residues. With 7 bases removed from V and 1 base from J, the gap between germline ends came to 14 bases. Germline V CDR1 and CDR2: SNHLY, FYNNEI. TCRdb's copy holds only in-frame clones and misses some; the assay was immunoSEQ multiplex PCR. The profile covers approximately 400,000 clones, with around four fifths appearing a single time and about 7.4% taken by the ten largest. The treatment: some 20 received Ad26.COV2.S at low or high dose, single or two shots; about five received placebo; per-sample allocation not given. The samples date from day 63 after the first vaccine or placebo injection. A few counts support this clone.

Sequenced material: peripheral blood, taken in a trial of Ad26.COV2.S vaccine versus placebo. The clonotype was recovered from a person aged 18-60 years who received the Ad26.COV2.S COVID-19 vaccine or a placebo. The genes are TRBV2 and TRBJ1-3; possibly TRBD1 for D (5 bases). CDR3 amino acids: CASTALRGSGNTIYF. The CDR3 DNA is TGTGCCAGCACGGCCCTTCGGGGGTCTGGAAACACCATATATTTT.